A selection of T cell receptor beta chains follows, all from one sample in a study of blood T cells in healthy people across ages. TCRdb itself ran the 5' RACE reads through MiXCR, one entry per CDR3 protein. The sample yields fewer than 2 million distinct CDR3 sequences, 30% to 40% seen once. Sequenced sample: blood. The receptor source for this set is a human donor in good health. CDR3s include the opening cysteine and the closing phenylalanine or tryptophan. The D gene is left open where the match is weak. Not all rows give a size; the values are once, few, many and, for expanded clones, a class.

CDR3aa: CASIKDRAHGYTF; CDR3nt: TGTGCCAGCATTAAAGACAGGGCACATGGCTACACCTTC; d_gene: TRBD1; abundance: few; v_gene: TRBV6-5; j_gene: TRBJ1-2
CDR3aa: CASSQGVGRDGLGTEAFF; CDR3nt: TGCGCCAGCAGCCAAGGTGTGGGAAGAGACGGTCTTGGGACTGAGGCTTTCTTT; d_gene: .; abundance: .; v_gene: TRBV4-1; j_gene: TRBJ1-1
CDR3aa: CASSSSTGLYEQYF; CDR3nt: TGTGCCAGCAGCTCATCAACAGGTTTATACGAGCAGTACTTC; d_gene: .; abundance: .; v_gene: TRBV6-2/TRBV6-3; j_gene: TRBJ2-7
CDR3aa: CSVLNQGRHYGYTF; CDR3nt: TGCAGCGTTCTAAATCAGGGGCGACACTATGGCTACACCTTC; d_gene: .; abundance: few; v_gene: TRBV29-1; j_gene: TRBJ1-2
CDR3aa: CASSLQGASESPLHF; CDR3nt: TGTGCCAGCAGCCTACAGGGGGCGTCAGAGTCACCCCTCCACTTT; d_gene: TRBD1; abundance: few; v_gene: TRBV7-2; j_gene: TRBJ1-6
CDR3aa: CASSPAFYSGANVLTF; CDR3nt: TGCGCCAGCAGCCCCGCCTTCTACTCTGGGGCCAACGTCCTGACTTTC; d_gene: .; abundance: once; v_gene: TRBV5-1; j_gene: TRBJ2-6
CDR3aa: CASPLFKETQYF; CDR3nt: TGCGCCAGCCCACTATTCAAAGAGACCCAGTACTTC; d_gene: .; abundance: .; v_gene: TRBV5-1; j_gene: TRBJ2-5
CDR3aa: CASSLSDRVYGYTF; CDR3nt: TGTGCCAGCAGCTTATCAGACAGGGTCTATGGCTACACCTTC; d_gene: TRBD1; abundance: .; v_gene: TRBV7-9; j_gene: TRBJ1-2
CDR3aa: CASRRPGDANYGYTF; CDR3nt: TGCGCCAGCAGGAGACCAGGGGACGCTAACTATGGCTACACCTTC; d_gene: .; abundance: .; v_gene: TRBV5-1; j_gene: TRBJ1-2
CDR3aa: CASTLEGWSEAFF; CDR3nt: TGTGCCAGCACCCTAGAGGGATGGAGTGAAGCTTTCTTT; d_gene: .; abundance: .; v_gene: TRBV28; j_gene: TRBJ1-1
CDR3aa: CASSQEVSRGRPNSPLHF; CDR3nt: TGCGCCAGCAGCCAAGAGGTGTCTAGGGGTCGGCCTAATTCACCCCTCCACTTT; d_gene: .; abundance: once; v_gene: TRBV4-3; j_gene: TRBJ1-6
CDR3aa: CASSHTGRGQFF; CDR3nt: TGTGCCAGCAGCCACACAGGGAGGGGGCAGTTCTTC; d_gene: .; abundance: once; v_gene: TRBV14; j_gene: TRBJ2-1
CDR3aa: CSAWDSMNTEAFF; CDR3nt: TGCAGTGCTTGGGACAGTATGAACACTGAAGCTTTCTTT; d_gene: TRBD1; abundance: .; v_gene: TRBV20-1; j_gene: TRBJ1-1
CDR3aa: CASTVDSLDTEAFF; CDR3nt: TGTGCCAGCACCGTGGACAGTCTGGACACTGAAGCTTTCTTT; d_gene: .; abundance: many; v_gene: TRBV12-3/TRBV12-4; j_gene: TRBJ1-1
CDR3aa: CASSLEGSGIGETQYF; CDR3nt: TGTGCCAGCAGTTTAGAGGGGTCAGGGATAGGAGAGACCCAGTACTTC; d_gene: .; abundance: .; v_gene: TRBV12-3/TRBV12-4; j_gene: TRBJ2-5
CDR3aa: CSALTGAGINEQFF; CDR3nt: TGCAGTGCTTTGACCGGGGCGGGGATCAATGAGCAGTTCTTC; d_gene: .; abundance: few; v_gene: TRBV20-1; j_gene: TRBJ2-1
CDR3aa: CATRDTDEETQYF; CDR3nt: TGTGCCACCCGGGACACCGATGAAGAGACCCAGTACTTC; d_gene: .; abundance: few; v_gene: TRBV10-3; j_gene: TRBJ2-5
CDR3aa: CSVLDMAKNIQYF; CDR3nt: TGCAGCGTCCTGGACATGGCCAAAAACATTCAGTACTTC; d_gene: .; abundance: few; v_gene: TRBV29-1; j_gene: TRBJ2-4
CDR3aa: CSVSGTESVTQYF; CDR3nt: TGCAGCGTTTCCGGGACAGAGTCGGTGACCCAGTACTTC; d_gene: TRBD1; abundance: many; v_gene: TRBV29-1; j_gene: TRBJ2-5
CDR3aa: CASSLPGLDEQYF; CDR3nt: TGTGCCAGCAGTTTACCGGGGCTTGACGAGCAGTACTTC; d_gene: .; abundance: .; v_gene: TRBV28; j_gene: TRBJ2-7
CDR3aa: CASRIADNSPLHF; CDR3nt: TGTGCCAGTAGAATCGCCGATAATTCACCCCTCCACTTT; d_gene: .; abundance: few; v_gene: TRBV4-2; j_gene: TRBJ1-6
CDR3aa: CASSQDPYSYSYGDTQYF; CDR3nt: TGCGCCAGCAGCCAAGACCCCTACTCATATAGTTATGGGGATACGCAGTATTTT; d_gene: .; abundance: .; v_gene: TRBV4-3; j_gene: TRBJ2-3
CDR3aa: CSARDPSGLAYEQYF; CDR3nt: TGCAGTGCTAGAGATCCTTCGGGACTAGCCTACGAGCAGTACTTC; d_gene: TRBD2; abundance: few; v_gene: TRBV20-1; j_gene: TRBJ2-7
CDR3aa: CASSQFVTSGTDTQYF; CDR3nt: TGTGCCAGCAGCCAATTCGTGACTAGCGGCACAGATACGCAGTATTTT; d_gene: TRBD2; abundance: .; v_gene: TRBV3-1; j_gene: TRBJ2-3
CDR3aa: CSARRPVVRTDTQYF; CDR3nt: TGCAGTGCTCGCCGTCCGGTAGTCCGCACAGATACGCAGTATTTT; d_gene: .; abundance: .; v_gene: TRBV20-1; j_gene: TRBJ2-3
CDR3aa: CSARVGTDYGYTF; CDR3nt: TGCAGTGCTAGAGTAGGGACAGACTATGGCTACACCTTC; d_gene: TRBD1; abundance: .; v_gene: TRBV20-1; j_gene: TRBJ1-2
CDR3aa: CASSADSYSYTF; CDR3nt: TGTGCCAGCAGTGCTGACTCCTATAGCTACACCTTC; d_gene: .; abundance: .; v_gene: TRBV12-3/TRBV12-4; j_gene: TRBJ1-2
CDR3aa: CATSDFRIQGGHEQFF; CDR3nt: TGTGCCACCAGTGATTTCCGGATACAGGGGGGGCATGAGCAGTTCTTC; d_gene: .; abundance: .; v_gene: TRBV24-1; j_gene: TRBJ2-1
CDR3aa: CSATRAGLSSYNEQFF; CDR3nt: TGCAGTGCTACCCGAGCGGGCCTTAGCTCCTACAATGAGCAGTTCTTC; d_gene: .; abundance: few; v_gene: TRBV20-1; j_gene: TRBJ2-1
CDR3aa: CASSPGVGTEAFF; CDR3nt: TGCGCCAGCAGCCCGGGGGTTGGCACTGAAGCTTTCTTT; d_gene: .; abundance: many; v_gene: TRBV5-1; j_gene: TRBJ1-1
CDR3aa: CASSPGSSGGGNEQFF; CDR3nt: TGTGCCAGCAGCCCGGGGTCTAGCGGGGGGGGCAATGAGCAGTTCTTC; d_gene: TRBD2; abundance: .; v_gene: TRBV6-5; j_gene: TRBJ2-1
CDR3aa: CASSQGLGLWETQYF; CDR3nt: TGTGCCAGCAGCCAAGGATTGGGGTTGTGGGAGACCCAGTACTTC; d_gene: .; abundance: few; v_gene: TRBV4-2; j_gene: TRBJ2-5
CDR3aa: CASELGTNGQFF; CDR3nt: TGTGCCAGCGAGCTGGGTACGAATGGGCAGTTCTTC; d_gene: .; abundance: few; v_gene: TRBV2; j_gene: TRBJ2-1
CDR3aa: CASRFRVGQPQHF; CDR3nt: TGTGCCAGCAGATTCAGGGTCGGGCAGCCCCAGCATTTT; d_gene: .; abundance: .; v_gene: TRBV6-5; j_gene: TRBJ1-5
CDR3aa: CIPRETNTDTQYF; CDR3nt: TGCATCCCAAGGGAGACAAACACAGATACGCAGTATTTT; d_gene: .; abundance: .; v_gene: TRBV20-1; j_gene: TRBJ2-3
CDR3aa: CATSRSLYRFALWNNEQFF; CDR3nt: TGTGCCACCAGCAGATCCTTGTACCGGTTCGCCCTCTGGAACAATGAGCAGTTCTTC; d_gene: .; abundance: .; v_gene: TRBV15; j_gene: TRBJ2-1
CDR3aa: CASSSGSGETQYF; CDR3nt: TGTGCCAGCAGTTCTGGGTCGGGAGAGACCCAGTACTTC; d_gene: .; abundance: .; v_gene: TRBV6-5; j_gene: TRBJ2-5
CDR3aa: CATSRELAGGPGEQFF; CDR3nt: TGTGCCACCAGCAGAGAACTAGCGGGGGGGCCGGGTGAGCAGTTCTTC; d_gene: TRBD2; abundance: once; v_gene: TRBV15; j_gene: TRBJ2-1
CDR3aa: CASSHWGRDPHNEQFF; CDR3nt: TGTGCCAGCAGCCACTGGGGCCGGGACCCCCACAATGAGCAGTTCTTC; d_gene: .; abundance: few; v_gene: TRBV3-1; j_gene: TRBJ2-1
CDR3aa: CATSRDLGGFYEQYF; CDR3nt: TGTGCCACCAGCAGAGATTTAGGGGGTTTTTACGAGCAGTACTTC; d_gene: .; abundance: .; v_gene: TRBV15; j_gene: TRBJ2-7